The 21 T cell receptor beta chains below were found in one sample sequenced in a study of blood T cell repertoires in COVID-19. Method: immunoSEQ multiplex PCR; TCRdb's copy keeps in-frame clones and lacks some. Of 65,000 to 90,000 clones in the sample, just over 85% are singletons; the top ten hold 4% to 5.5%. The sequenced sample was peripheral blood. These receptors all stem from a human donor in a cohort sampled during active COVID-19.

The DNA for the CDR3 is TGCGCCAGCAGCGGGCCGACAGGGAAGCAAACAGATACGCAGTATTTT. It specifies CASSGPTGKQTDTQYF. The rearrangement joins TRBV5-1 to TRBJ2-3; 7 nucleotides line up with TRBD1. CDR1 is SGHRS, CDR2 YFSETQ, per germline. The V and J ends lost 4 bases and 3 bases, in that order; junction bases with no gene match: 11. The CDR3 loop spans 16 amino acids.

The CDR3 here is CASSVGLVSETQYF. The CDR3 DNA follows: TGTGCCAGCAGCGTAGGTCTTGTGTCTGAGACCCAGTACTTC. The genes are TRBV9 and TRBJ2-5; D unclear. CDR1 and CDR2 from the germline V gene are SGDLS and YYNGEE. V was trimmed by 0 bases and J by 5 bases, leaving 11 bases between them. The CDR3 consists of 14 residues.

V is TRBV7-8 and J is TRBJ1-2; D is ambiguous. CDR3 size: 14 residues. Looked up from germline, CDR1 is SGHVS and CDR2 is FQNEAQ. Deletions cut 5 bases from V and 4 bases from J, with 14 bases between. The CDR3 protein is CASSLEEDLYGYTF. The CDR3 region has the DNA TGTGCCAGCAGCCTAGAGGAGGACCTCTATGGCTACACCTTC.

This chain connects TRBV9 to TRBJ2-3; possible D gene TRBD2, 6 bases. Germline CDR1 and CDR2: SGDLS and YYNGEE. The CDR3 contains 16 residues. Deletions cut 0 bases from V and 2 bases from J, with 13 bases between. CDR3 DNA: TGTGCCAGCAGCGTAGAGGGCGGGACCGTCACAGATACGCAGTATTTT. Translation gives CASSVEGGTVTDTQYF.

This chain uses TRBV4-1 with TRBJ2-7; D gene ambiguous. This CDR3 region has 13 residues. Trimming removed 6 bases from V and 2 bases from J, with 11 bases in between. Germline V gene data show CDR1 as MGHRA and CDR2 as YSYEKL. The CDR3 DNA is TGCGCCAGCAGATCCACACAAACCTACGAGCAGTACTTC. Amino acids: CASRSTQTYEQYF.

The chain joins TRBV2 to TRBJ2-7, with 8 positions matching TRBD1. The junction had 9 bases not matched to a gene; V was cut back by 8 bases and J by 3 bases. Germline V gene sequence: CDR1 SNHLY, CDR2 FYNNEI. The CDR3 spans 14 residues. The CDR3 DNA sequence: TGTGCCAGCTACAGGGGGGAGCGACACTACGAGCAGTACTTC. Its translation: CASYRGERHYEQYF.

The rearrangement links TRBV7-2 to TRBJ2-5, with D possibly TRBD2 on 6 matching bases. V lost 5 bases and J 4 bases, leaving 14 bases between the germline ends. Per germline, CDR1 SGHTA and CDR2 FQGNSA. The CDR3 consists of 14 residues. The CDR3 nucleotides read TGTGCCAGCAGCCGGGAGTCCGTCGTAGAGACCCAGTACTTC. Translated: CASSRESVVETQYF. The entire variable domain, with the rest obtained from reference TRBV7-2 and TRBJ2-5, is as follows: GAGVSQSPSNKVTEKGKDVELRCDPISGHTALYWYRQSLGQGLEFLIYFQGNSAPDKSGLPSDRFSAERTGGSVSTLTIQRTQQEDSAVYLCASSRESVVETQYFGPGTRLLVL.

This clone was counted a few times. The V gene is TRBV25-1, the J gene TRBJ1-6; weak D call: TRBD1 (6 bases). The V gene's germline CDR1 is MGHDK and CDR2 SYGVNS. Between the trimmed V and J ends, which lost 8 bases and 1 base, there was a span of 12 bases. This CDR3 is 15 amino acids long. DNA of the CDR3: TGTGCCAGCGGCCGGACAGAATCCTATAATTCACCCCTCCACTTT. Protein: CASGRTESYNSPLHF.

The chain is built from TRBV5-1 and TRBJ1-2, with D maybe TRBD1 (6 bases). The germline gives CDR1 SGHRS, CDR2 YFSETQ. V was clipped by 4 bases and J by 6 bases, with 16 bases between them. The CDR3 spans 14 residues. Here the CDR3 DNA reads TGCGCCAGCAGCCCCGGATCGACAGGCCATGGCTACACCTTC. It codes for CASSPGSTGHGYTF.

This chain joins TRBV11-3 and TRBJ2-7; D possibly corresponds to TRBD1 (7 bases). Trimming took off 4 bases at V and 6 bases at J, with 16 bases between the two ends. CDR3 length: 14 residues. Germline CDR1 is SGHNT and CDR2 is YENEEA. The DNA for the CDR3 is TGTGCCAGCAGCTCCGGTCAGGGGGAGGTCGAGCAGTACTTC. Translated: CASSSGQGEVEQYF. Together with reference TRBV11-3 and TRBJ2-7, the CDR3 gives the full variable domain: EAGVVQSPRYKIIEKKQPVAFWCNPISGHNTLYWYLQNLGQGPELLIRYENEEAVDDSQLPKDRFSAERLKGVDSTLKIQPAELGDSAVYLCASSSGQGEVEQYFGPGTRLTVT.

The chain couples TRBV6-5 to TRBJ1-5; 7 nucleotides align to TRBD1. Unmatched junction bases numbered 12, after V lost 6 bases and J lost 7 bases. The CDR3 length is 15 residues. Germline V CDR1 and CDR2: MNHEY, SVGAGI. Written as DNA, the CDR3 is TGTGCCAGCAGCCACACAGGGGAAATCGGGCAGCCCCAGCATTTT. Translated: CASSHTGEIGQPQHF.

In its sample, this clone was seen a few times. The chain uses TRBV6-5 and TRBJ2-7; D might be TRBD1 (7 bases). Germline V gives CDR1 MNHEY, CDR2 SVGAGI. V was cut by 6 bases and J by 7 bases, with 16 bases left in between. The length of the CDR3 is 13 residues. The CDR3 coding sequence is TGTGCCAGCAGAAAGGAGGGGGCGGGAGAGCAGTACTTC. Its protein is CASRKEGAGEQYF.

This rearrangement joins TRBV5-1 to TRBJ2-7; 8 bases align to TRBD1. This CDR3 has 14 residues. Germline V CDR1 and CDR2: SGHRS, YFSETQ. J was trimmed by 5 bases and V by 4 bases; bases with no gene match: 8. The CDR3 here is CASSVRDRSHEQYF. CDR3 bases: TGCGCCAGCAGCGTACGGGACAGGTCCCACGAGCAGTACTTC.

This clone was counted only a few times. The V and J genes are TRBV7-6 and TRBJ2-7; 8 bases are a match to TRBD2. CDR3 size: 16 residues. CDR1 and CDR2 (germline): SGHVS, FNYEAQ. V lost 2 bases to trimming and J lost 2 bases; unmatched junction nucleotides: 8. The CDR3 region is CASSLRAGGAAYEQYF. CDR3 sequence (DNA): TGTGCCAGCAGCTTAAGGGCCGGGGGGGCCGCCTACGAGCAGTACTTC.

This clone was observed once. V is TRBV6-5 and J is TRBJ2-3, with D possibly being TRBD2 (6 bases). The CDR3 has 14 amino acids. The germline V and J ends were trimmed by 8 bases and 5 bases, with 17 bases remaining between them. CDR1 is MNHEY and CDR2 is SVGAGI in the germline V gene. Here the CDR3 reads CASVLSMGGDTQYF. The DNA for the CDR3 is TGTGCCAGCGTCCTAAGCATGGGGGGAGATACGCAGTATTTT.

The sample holds a few counts of this clone. V and J are TRBV28 and TRBJ1-6, with 9 bases identical to TRBD1. V trimming: 5 bases; J trimming: 5 bases; junction bases outside the gene matches: 10. From germline, CDR1 is MDHEN and CDR2 SYDVKM. The CDR3 is 17 amino acids. For the CDR3, the DNA is TGTGCCAGCAGTCCGTCCCGTTGGACAGGGGATAATTCACCCCTCCACTTT. It is translated as CASSPSRWTGDNSPLHF. Looking up the rest from reference TRBV28 and TRBJ1-6 gives the full variable domain: DVKVTQSSRYLVKRTGEKVFLECVQDMDHENMFWYRQDPGLGLRLIYFSYDVKMKEKGDIPEGYSVSREKKERFSLILESASTNQTSMYLCASSPSRWTGDNSPLHFGNGTRLTVT.

This clone was observed a handful of times. The V call is TRBV6-1, the J call TRBJ2-1; TRBD2 might be the D (6 bases). The CDR3 covers 16 residues. Germline V gene sequence: CDR1 MNHNS, CDR2 SASEGT. Trimming removed 3 bases at V and 5 bases at J, with 17 bases between. CDR3 bases: TGTGCCAGCAGTGATACGCCCCGCGGGGTTAACAATGAGCAGTTCTTC. This translates into CASSDTPRGVNNEQFF.

The chain recombines TRBV28 with TRBJ2-7, with 7 bases matching TRBD1. There are 15 residues in the CDR3. CDR1 is MDHEN, CDR2 SYDVKM, per germline. V lost 5 bases and J lost 5; bases outside the gene matches: 12. The CDR3 sequence is CASSPPTGSVHEQYF. Written as DNA, the CDR3 is TGTGCCAGCAGTCCCCCGACAGGGAGCGTCCACGAGCAGTACTTC.

The chain joins TRBV6-2 or TRBV6-3 to TRBJ2-3; TRBD2 agrees at 7 bases. V dropped 5 bases and J dropped 3; count of bases not matched to a gene: 8. The CDR3 runs 15 residues. In germline, CDR1 is MNHEY, CDR2 SVGEGT. CDR3: CASSPGAGGTDTQYF. Written as DNA, the CDR3 is TGTGCCAGCAGTCCCGGCGCCGGGGGGACAGATACGCAGTATTTT.

The chain recombines TRBV5-1 with TRBJ1-6, with D possibly being TRBD1 (6 bases). CDR1 and CDR2 from the germline V gene are SGHRS and YFSETQ. The CDR3 is 16 residues long. The germline V and J ends were trimmed by 1 base and 4 bases, with 12 bases remaining between them. The DNA for the CDR3 is TGCGCCAGCAGCTTGCAATCCGGACAGTATAATTCACCCCTCCACTTT. Translating it yields CASSLQSGQYNSPLHF.

The sample holds one count of this clone. The chain couples TRBV5-4 to TRBJ2-1; D ambiguous. Germline values: CDR1 SGHNT, CDR2 YYREEE (reference sequence). Trimming cost V 4 bases and J 7 bases, with 9 bases left between them. The CDR3 totals 12 residues. The CDR3 is CASSRGLNEQFF. The CDR3 DNA reads TGTGCCAGCAGCCGAGGTCTAAATGAGCAGTTCTTC.